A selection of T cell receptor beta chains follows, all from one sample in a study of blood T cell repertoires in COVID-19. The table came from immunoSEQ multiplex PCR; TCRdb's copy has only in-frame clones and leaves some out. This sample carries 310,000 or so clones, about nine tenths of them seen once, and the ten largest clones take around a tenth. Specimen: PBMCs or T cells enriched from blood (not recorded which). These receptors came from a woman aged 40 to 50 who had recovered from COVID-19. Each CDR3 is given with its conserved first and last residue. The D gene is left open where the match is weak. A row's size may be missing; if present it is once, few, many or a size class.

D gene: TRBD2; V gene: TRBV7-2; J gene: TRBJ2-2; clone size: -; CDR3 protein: CASSLIAGPATGELFF; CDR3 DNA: TGTGCCAGCAGCTTAATAGCGGGACCAGCCACCGGGGAGCTGTTTTTT
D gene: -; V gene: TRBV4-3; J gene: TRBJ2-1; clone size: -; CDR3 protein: CASSPNQPGVNYNEQFF; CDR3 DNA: TGCGCCAGCAGCCCTAACCAGCCGGGGGTAAATTACAATGAGCAGTTCTTC
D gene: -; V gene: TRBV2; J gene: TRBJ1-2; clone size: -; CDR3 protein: CASTLSGLGYTF; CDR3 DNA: TGTGCCAGCACCCTTTCAGGGCTGGGCTACACCTTC
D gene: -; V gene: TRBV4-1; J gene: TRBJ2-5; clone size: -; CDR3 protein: CASSLGVQETQYF; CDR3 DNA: TGCGCCAGCAGCCTAGGGGTACAAGAGACCCAGTACTTC
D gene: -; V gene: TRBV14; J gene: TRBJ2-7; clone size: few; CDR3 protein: CASSQSGSLSYEQYF; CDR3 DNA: TGTGCCAGCAGCCAATCTGGGAGTTTGTCCTACGAGCAGTACTTC
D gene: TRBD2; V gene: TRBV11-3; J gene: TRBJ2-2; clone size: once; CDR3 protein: CASSPPGGRDTGELFF; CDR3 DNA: TGTGCCAGCAGCCCGCCGGGGGGGCGGGACACCGGGGAGCTGTTTTTT
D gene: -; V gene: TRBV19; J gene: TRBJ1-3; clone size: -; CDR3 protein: CASSMTGLGKGTIYF; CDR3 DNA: TGTGCCAGTAGTATGACAGGTCTGGGGAAGGGCACCATATATTTT
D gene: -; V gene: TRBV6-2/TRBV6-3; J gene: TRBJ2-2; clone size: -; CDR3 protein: CASSYSDYFTGELFF; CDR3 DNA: TGTGCCAGCAGTTACTCAGACTACTTCACCGGGGAGCTGTTTTTT
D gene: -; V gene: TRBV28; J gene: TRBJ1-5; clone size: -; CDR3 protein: CASGPLGQPQHF; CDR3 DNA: TGTGCCAGCGGTCCCTTGGGCCAGCCCCAGCATTTT
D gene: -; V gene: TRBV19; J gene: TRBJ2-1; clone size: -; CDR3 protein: CASSMGLGQFF; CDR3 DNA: TGTGCCAGTAGTATGGGCTTAGGGCAGTTCTTC
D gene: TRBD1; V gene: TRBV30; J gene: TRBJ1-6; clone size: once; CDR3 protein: CAWSVGQQYSPLHF; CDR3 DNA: TGTGCCTGGAGTGTGGGACAGCAATATTCACCCCTCCACTTT
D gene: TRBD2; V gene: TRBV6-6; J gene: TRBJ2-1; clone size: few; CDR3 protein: CASGISRTSGEQFF; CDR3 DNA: TGTGCCAGCGGAATTTCCAGGACTAGCGGTGAGCAGTTCTTC
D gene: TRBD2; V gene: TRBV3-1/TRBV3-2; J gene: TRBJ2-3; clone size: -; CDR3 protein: CASSRLAGGGDTQYF; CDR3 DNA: TGTGCCAGCAGCCGACTAGCGGGAGGTGGAGATACGCAGTATTTT
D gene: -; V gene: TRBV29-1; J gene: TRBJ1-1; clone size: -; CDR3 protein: CSVGAHYLQRGTTEAFF; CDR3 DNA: TGCAGCGTTGGCGCCCATTACTTACAAAGAGGGACAACTGAAGCTTTCTTT
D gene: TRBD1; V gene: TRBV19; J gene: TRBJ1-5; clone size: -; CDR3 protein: CASSISTGEIQPQHF; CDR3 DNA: TGTGCCAGTAGTATTTCAACAGGGGAAATTCAGCCCCAGCATTTT
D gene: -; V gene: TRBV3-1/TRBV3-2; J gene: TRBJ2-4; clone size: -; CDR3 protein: CASSGQILAKNIQYF; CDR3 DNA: TGTGCCAGCAGCGGACAAATTCTAGCCAAAAACATTCAGTACTTC
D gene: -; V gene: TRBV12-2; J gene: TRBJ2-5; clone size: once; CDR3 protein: CASVAGLQTQYF; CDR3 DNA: TGTGCAAGTGTCGCGGGGTTACAGACCCAGTACTTC
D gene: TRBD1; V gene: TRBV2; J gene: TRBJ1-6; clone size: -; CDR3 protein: CASSERQGANSPLHF; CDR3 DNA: TGTGCCAGCAGTGAACGTCAGGGGGCAAATTCACCCCTCCACTTT
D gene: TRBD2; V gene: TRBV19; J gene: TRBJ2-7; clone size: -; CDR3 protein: CASSPALGLAGTYEQYF; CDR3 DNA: TGTGCCAGTAGTCCCGCCCTCGGACTAGCGGGGACCTACGAGCAGTACTTC
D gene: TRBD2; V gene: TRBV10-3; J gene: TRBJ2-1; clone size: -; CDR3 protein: CAISKVAGGLLDEQFF; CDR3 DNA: TGTGCCATCAGCAAGGTAGCGGGAGGTTTGTTAGATGAGCAGTTCTTC